This TCR beta chain was observed in a study of OX40 agonist ivuxolimab in advanced cancers. Study details: Those enrolled were roughly 85% male, with a mean age of 60 years and ages from roughly 20 to 90.

Study results and limitations: Low normalized T-cell clonal expansion was also seen in some nonresponders.

In the case of this clone: Its antigen is unknown.

Germline CDR1 and CDR2: ENHRY and SYGVKD. With V trimmed by 6 bases and J by 9 bases, 6 bases remained unmatched. The CDR3 sequence is 13 residues long. Autoimmune disease history or systemic immunosuppression led to patient exclusion. Sampling times: baseline, cycle 4 day 1, cycle 7 day 1. Clones were read by immunoSEQ multiplex PCR, and TCRdb kept only the in-frame ones, dropping some. The sample carries about 73,000 clones, 85% recorded once. The starting material was CD4+ or CD8+ T cells sorted from blood, obtained in a trial of the OX40 agonist ivuxolimab. This chain uses TRBV10-3 with TRBJ2-7, with 12 positions matching TRBD2. The sequence was collected from an adult with an advanced solid tumor such as melanoma, head and neck, liver or kidney cancer. CDR3 loop: CAISPGLAGGQYF. CDR3 DNA sequence: TGTGCCATCAGCCCGGGACTAGCGGGCGGGCAGTACTTC.